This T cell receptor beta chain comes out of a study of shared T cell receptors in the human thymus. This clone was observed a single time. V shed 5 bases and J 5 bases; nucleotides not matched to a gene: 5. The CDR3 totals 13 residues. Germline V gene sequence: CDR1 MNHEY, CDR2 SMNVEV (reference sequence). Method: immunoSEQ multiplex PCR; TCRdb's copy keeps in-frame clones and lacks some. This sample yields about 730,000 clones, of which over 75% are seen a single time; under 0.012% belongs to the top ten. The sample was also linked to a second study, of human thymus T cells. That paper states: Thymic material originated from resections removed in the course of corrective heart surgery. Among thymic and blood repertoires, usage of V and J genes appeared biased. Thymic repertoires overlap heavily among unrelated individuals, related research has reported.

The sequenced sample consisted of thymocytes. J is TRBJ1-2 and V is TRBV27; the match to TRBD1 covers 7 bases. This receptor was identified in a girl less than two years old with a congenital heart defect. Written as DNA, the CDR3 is TGTGCCAGCAGTCGACAGGGAAGGTATGGCTACACCTTC. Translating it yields CASSRQGRYGYTF.